A single sample gave rise to the 9 T cell receptor beta chains below, sequenced in a study of control samples from healthy donors and cancer patients. Here immunoSEQ multiplex PCR was the method, and the copy in TCRdb shows in-frame clones only, minus some. Of 95,000 to 100,000 clones detected, 85% to 90% appear once; the ten largest clones hold 7.8%. Sequencing was performed on blood. The receptors shown here come from a man under 40 in good health.

This clone was seen a handful of times. V gene TRBV10-1 combines with J gene TRBJ1-2; 7 nucleotides align to TRBD1. This CDR3 has 14 amino acids. The V gene's germline CDR1 is WNHNN and CDR2 SYGVQD (reference sequence). V lost 2 bases and J lost 2; bases outside the gene matches: 2. The CDR3 here is CASSEQGVNYGYTF. DNA for the CDR3: TGCGCCAGCAGTGAGCAGGGGGTGAACTATGGCTACACCTTC.

This clone was counted once. The chain joins TRBV2 to TRBJ1-2, with 10 bases lining up with TRBD1. V trimming: 5 bases; J trimming: 2 bases; junction bases outside the gene matches: 5. Germline assignment: CDR1 SNHLY and CDR2 FYNNEI. The CDR3 extends over 15 amino acids. CDR3 DNA: TGTGCCAGCAGTTACGACAGGGGGCGCAACTATGGCTACACCTTC. Its translation is CASSYDRGRNYGYTF.

This chain uses TRBV15 with TRBJ2-1; 9 positions match TRBD2. CDR1 is LNHNV and CDR2 is YYDKDF in the germline V gene (reference sequence). V lost 0 bases, J lost 9 bases, and 9 bases stayed unmatched. CDR3 length equals 16 residues. Written as DNA, the CDR3 is TGTGCCACCAGCAGAGATAGGCGGGGGGGCGTCGGTGAGCAGTTCTTC. It encodes CATSRDRRGGVGEQFF.

V gene TRBV28 combines with J gene TRBJ1-1, with D unresolved. The germline CDR1 and CDR2 sequences are MDHEN and SYDVKM. V dropped 6 bases and J dropped 7 bases, with 9 bases sitting between them. CDR3 length equals 11 residues. The CDR3 protein is CASSNGFEAFF. The CDR3 DNA follows: TGTGCCAGCAGCAACGGTTTTGAAGCTTTCTTT.

The chain has TRBV11-1 and TRBJ1-6; unclear D gene. Germline CDR1 reads SGHAT; CDR2 reads FQDESV (reference sequence). Trimming took 1 base from V and 7 from J, leaving 8 bases between them. This CDR3 contains 14 residues. The CDR3 loop reads CASSLGDGNSPLHF. DNA of the CDR3: TGTGCCAGCAGCTTAGGTGACGGAAATTCACCCCTCCACTTT.

The rearrangement uses TRBV9 and TRBJ1-2; TRBD1 matches at 7 bases. The V gene end was trimmed by 0 bases and the J gene end by 7 bases; junction bases not matched to a gene: 3. Looked up from germline, CDR1 is SGDLS and CDR2 is YYNGEE. The length of the CDR3 is 13 residues. CDR3 sequence (DNA): TGTGCCAGCAGCGTAGGACAGGGCACTGGCTACACCTTC. Encoded protein: CASSVGQGTGYTF.

V and J are TRBV6-6 and TRBJ1-3; D unresolved. Deletions cut 6 bases from V and 0 bases from J, with 6 bases between. The CDR3 spans 13 residues. Germline loops: CDR1 MNHNY, CDR2 SVGAGI (reference sequence). CDR3 residues: CASRESSGNTIYF. The CDR3 nucleotides are TGTGCCAGCAGGGAATCCTCTGGAAACACCATATATTTT.

In this sample, this clone turned up a few times. The chain couples TRBV25-1 to TRBJ2-5; D is perhaps TRBD2 (7 bases). The germline V and J ends were trimmed by 6 bases and 7 bases, with 24 bases remaining between them. Germline assignment: CDR1 MGHDK and CDR2 SYGVNS. The CDR3 length is 16 residues. The CDR3 nucleotides are TGTGCCAGCAGAACGCACAGGGACGGGGGGATAGGGACCCAGTACTTC. Amino acids: CASRTHRDGGIGTQYF. The whole variable domain, remainder taken from reference TRBV25-1 and TRBJ2-5, is EADIYQTPRYLVIGTGKKITLECSQTMGHDKMYWYQQDPGMELHLIHYSYGVNSTEKGDLSSESTVSRIRTEHFPLTLESARPSHTSQYLCASRTHRDGGIGTQYFGPGTRLLVL.

The DNA of the CDR3 is TGTGCCAGCAGCCAAGAAGGTGTTGGGGTCTACGAGCAGTACTTC. Translating gives CASSQEGVGVYEQYF. The chain combines TRBV13 with TRBJ2-7; D unresolved. In germline, CDR1 is PRHDT, CDR2 FYEKMQ (reference sequence). V lost 5 bases, J lost 3 bases, and 17 bases lay in between. This CDR3 spans 15 amino acids.